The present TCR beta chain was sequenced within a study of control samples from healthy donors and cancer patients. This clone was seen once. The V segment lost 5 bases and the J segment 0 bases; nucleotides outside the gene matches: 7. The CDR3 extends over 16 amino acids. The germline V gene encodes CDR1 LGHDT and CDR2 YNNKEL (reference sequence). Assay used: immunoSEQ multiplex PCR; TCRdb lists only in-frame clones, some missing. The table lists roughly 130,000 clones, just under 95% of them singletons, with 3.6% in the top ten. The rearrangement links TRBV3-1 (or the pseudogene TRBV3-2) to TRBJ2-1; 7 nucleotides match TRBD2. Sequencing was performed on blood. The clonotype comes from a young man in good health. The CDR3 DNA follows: TGTGCCAGCAGCGCCTGGCGGGGGAGCTCCTACAATGAGCAGTTCTTC. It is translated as CASSAWRGSSYNEQFF.